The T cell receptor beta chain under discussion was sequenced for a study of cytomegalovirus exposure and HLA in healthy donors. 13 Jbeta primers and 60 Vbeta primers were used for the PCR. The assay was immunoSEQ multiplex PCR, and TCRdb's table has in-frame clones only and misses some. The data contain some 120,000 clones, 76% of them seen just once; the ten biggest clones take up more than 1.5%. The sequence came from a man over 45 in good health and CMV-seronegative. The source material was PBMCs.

In DNA, the CDR3 is TGTGCCAGCAACCCAAGGGGTGGGTACAGTTCTAACTATGGCTACACCTTC. Translated, it gives CASNPRGGYSSNYGYTF. This sequence joins TRBV28 and TRBJ1-2, with a weak D call TRBD1 (5 bases). Trimming removed 7 bases at V and 0 bases at J, with 21 bases between. CDR1 and CDR2 (germline): MDHEN, SYDVKM. The CDR3 is made up of 17 amino acids.